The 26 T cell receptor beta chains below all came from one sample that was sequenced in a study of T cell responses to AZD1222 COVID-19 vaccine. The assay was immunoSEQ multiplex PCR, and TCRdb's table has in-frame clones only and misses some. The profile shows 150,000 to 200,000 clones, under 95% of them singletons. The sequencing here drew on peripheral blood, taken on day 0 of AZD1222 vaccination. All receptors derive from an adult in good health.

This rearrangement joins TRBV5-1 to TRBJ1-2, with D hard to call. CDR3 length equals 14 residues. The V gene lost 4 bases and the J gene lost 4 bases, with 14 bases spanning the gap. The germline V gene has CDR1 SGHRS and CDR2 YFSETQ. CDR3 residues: CASSAAGPSYGYTF. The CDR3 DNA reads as TGCGCCAGCAGCGCCGCCGGTCCCTCCTATGGCTACACCTTC. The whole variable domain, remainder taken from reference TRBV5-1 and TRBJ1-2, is KAGVTQTPRYLIKTRGQQVTLSCSPISGHRSVSWYQQTPGQGLQFLFEYFSETQRNKGNFPGRFSGRQFSNSRSEMNVSTLELGDSALYLCASSAAGPSYGYTFGSGTRLTVV.

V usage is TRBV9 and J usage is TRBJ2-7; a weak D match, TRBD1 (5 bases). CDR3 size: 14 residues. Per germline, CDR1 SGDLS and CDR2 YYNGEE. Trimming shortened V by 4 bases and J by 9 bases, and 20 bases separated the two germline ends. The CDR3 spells CASSPSRAQGGQYF. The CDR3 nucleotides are TGTGCCAGCAGCCCCTCCCGGGCCCAGGGTGGGCAGTACTTC.

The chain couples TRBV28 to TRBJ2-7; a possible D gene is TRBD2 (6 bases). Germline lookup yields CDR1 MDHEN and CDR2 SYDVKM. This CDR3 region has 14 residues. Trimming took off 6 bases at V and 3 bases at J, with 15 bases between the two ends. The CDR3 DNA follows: TGTGCCAGCAGCTATACCGGGAGCTACTACGAGCAGTACTTC. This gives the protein CASSYTGSYYEQYF.

The CDR3 loop reads CASSFEDTLSYEQYF. The CDR3 nucleotides read TGTGCCAGCAGCTTCGAGGACACCCTATCCTACGAGCAGTACTTC. This chain joins TRBV28 and TRBJ2-7; TRBD1 might be the D (5 bases). Trimming shortened V by 6 bases and J by 1 base, and 16 bases separated the two germline ends. The length of the CDR3 is 15 residues. Germline CDR1 MDHEN, CDR2 SYDVKM.

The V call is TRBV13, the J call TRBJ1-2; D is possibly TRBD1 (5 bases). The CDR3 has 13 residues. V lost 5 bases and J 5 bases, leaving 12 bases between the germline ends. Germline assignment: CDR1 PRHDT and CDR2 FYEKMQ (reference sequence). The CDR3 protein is CASSEGRSYGYTF. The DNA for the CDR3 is TGTGCCAGCAGCGAGGGACGGTCGTATGGCTACACCTTC.

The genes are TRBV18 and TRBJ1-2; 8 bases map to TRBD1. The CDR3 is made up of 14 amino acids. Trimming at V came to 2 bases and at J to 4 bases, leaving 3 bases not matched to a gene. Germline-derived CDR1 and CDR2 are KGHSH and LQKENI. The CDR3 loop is CASSPGTGFYGYTF. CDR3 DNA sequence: TGTGCCAGCTCACCAGGGACAGGCTTCTATGGCTACACCTTC.

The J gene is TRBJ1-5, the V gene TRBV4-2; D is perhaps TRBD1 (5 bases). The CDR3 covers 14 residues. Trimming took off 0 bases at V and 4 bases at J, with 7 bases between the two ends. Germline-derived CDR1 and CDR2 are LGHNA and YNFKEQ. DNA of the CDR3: TGTGCCAGCAGCCAAGATCGGGGGAATCAGCCCCAGCATTTT. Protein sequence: CASSQDRGNQPQHF.

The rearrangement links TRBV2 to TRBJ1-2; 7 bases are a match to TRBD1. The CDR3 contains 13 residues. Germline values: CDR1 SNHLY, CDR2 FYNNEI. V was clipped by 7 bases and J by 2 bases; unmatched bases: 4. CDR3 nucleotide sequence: TGTGCCAGCACCGAGGGACAGAACTATGGCTACACCTTC. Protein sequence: CASTEGQNYGYTF. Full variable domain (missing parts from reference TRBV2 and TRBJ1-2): EPEVTQTPSHQVTQMGQEVILRCVPISNHLYFYWYRQILGQKVEFLVSFYNNEISEKSEIFDDQFSVERPDGSNFTLKIRSTKLEDSAMYFCASTEGQNYGYTFGSGTRLTVV.

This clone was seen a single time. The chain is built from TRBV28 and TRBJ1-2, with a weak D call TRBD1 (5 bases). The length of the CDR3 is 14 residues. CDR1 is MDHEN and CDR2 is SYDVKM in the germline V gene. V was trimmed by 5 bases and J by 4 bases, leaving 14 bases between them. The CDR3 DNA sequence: TGTGCCAGCAGTACCGATGGGGGACGCTATGGCTACACCTTC. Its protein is CASSTDGGRYGYTF.

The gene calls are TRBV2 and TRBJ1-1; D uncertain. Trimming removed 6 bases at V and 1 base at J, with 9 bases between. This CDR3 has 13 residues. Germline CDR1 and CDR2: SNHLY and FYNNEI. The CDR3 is CASRAGPNTEAFF. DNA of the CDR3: TGTGCCAGCAGGGCCGGACCGAACACTGAAGCTTTCTTT. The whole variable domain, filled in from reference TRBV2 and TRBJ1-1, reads EPEVTQTPSHQVTQMGQEVILRCVPISNHLYFYWYRQILGQKVEFLVSFYNNEISEKSEIFDDQFSVERPDGSNFTLKIRSTKLEDSAMYFCASRAGPNTEAFFGQGTRLTVV.

The CDR3 is CASSPGQGENYGYTF. The DNA for the CDR3 is TGCGCCAGCAGCCCGGGACAGGGGGAGAACTATGGCTACACCTTC. The chain has TRBV5-1 and TRBJ1-2, with TRBD1 matching over 11 bases. Germline CDR1 SGHRS, CDR2 YFSETQ. V shed 4 bases, J shed 2 bases, and the junction held 4 bases outside the gene matches. The CDR3 consists of 15 residues.

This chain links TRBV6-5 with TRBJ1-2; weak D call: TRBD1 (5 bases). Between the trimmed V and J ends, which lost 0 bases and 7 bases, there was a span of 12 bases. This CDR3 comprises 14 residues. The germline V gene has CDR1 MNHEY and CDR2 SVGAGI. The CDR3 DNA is TGTGCCAGCAGTTACTCGGAGGGGCCTGCTGGCTACACCTTC. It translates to CASSYSEGPAGYTF.

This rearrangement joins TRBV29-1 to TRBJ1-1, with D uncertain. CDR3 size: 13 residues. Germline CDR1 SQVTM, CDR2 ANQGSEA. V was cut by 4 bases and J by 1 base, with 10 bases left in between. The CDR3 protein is CSVVAQTNTEAFF. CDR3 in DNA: TGCAGCGTTGTAGCGCAGACGAACACTGAAGCTTTCTTT.

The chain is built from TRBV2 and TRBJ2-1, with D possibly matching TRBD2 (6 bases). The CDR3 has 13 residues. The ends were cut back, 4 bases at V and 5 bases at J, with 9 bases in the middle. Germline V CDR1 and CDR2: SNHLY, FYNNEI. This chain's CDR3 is CASSGLEHNEQFF. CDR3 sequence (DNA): TGTGCCAGCAGTGGACTAGAACACAATGAGCAGTTCTTC.

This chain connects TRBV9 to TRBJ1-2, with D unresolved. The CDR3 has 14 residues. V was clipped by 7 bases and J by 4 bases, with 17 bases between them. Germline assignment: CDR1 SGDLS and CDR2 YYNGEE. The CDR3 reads CASSMGTAFYGYTF. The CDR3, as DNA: TGTGCCAGCTCGATGGGCACGGCTTTCTATGGCTACACCTTC.

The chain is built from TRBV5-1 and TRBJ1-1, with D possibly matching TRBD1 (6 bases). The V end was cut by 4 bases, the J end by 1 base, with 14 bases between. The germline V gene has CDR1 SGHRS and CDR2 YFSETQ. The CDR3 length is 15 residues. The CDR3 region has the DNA TGCGCCAGCAGCCTGCCAGGGGTAGGGAACACTGAAGCTTTCTTT. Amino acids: CASSLPGVGNTEAFF.

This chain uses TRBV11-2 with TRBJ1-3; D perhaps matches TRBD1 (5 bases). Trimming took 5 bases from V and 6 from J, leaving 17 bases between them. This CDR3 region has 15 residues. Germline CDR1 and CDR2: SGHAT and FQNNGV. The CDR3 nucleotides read TGTGCCAGCAGCAACCGCAGGGAGAAGGAAAACACCATATATTTT. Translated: CASSNRREKENTIYF.

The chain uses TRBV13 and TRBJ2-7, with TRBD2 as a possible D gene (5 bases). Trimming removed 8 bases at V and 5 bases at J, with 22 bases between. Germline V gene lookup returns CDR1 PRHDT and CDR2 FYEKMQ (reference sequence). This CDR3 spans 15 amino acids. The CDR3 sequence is CASHAYSEGNHEQYF. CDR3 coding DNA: TGTGCCAGCCACGCCTACAGCGAGGGTAACCACGAGCAGTACTTC.

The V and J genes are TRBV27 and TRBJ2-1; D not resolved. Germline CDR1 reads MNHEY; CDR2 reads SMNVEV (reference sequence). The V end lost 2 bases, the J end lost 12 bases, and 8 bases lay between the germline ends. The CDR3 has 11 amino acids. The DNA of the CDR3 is TGTGCCAGCAGTTTAGGGGTGGTGCAGTTCTTC. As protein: CASSLGVVQFF.

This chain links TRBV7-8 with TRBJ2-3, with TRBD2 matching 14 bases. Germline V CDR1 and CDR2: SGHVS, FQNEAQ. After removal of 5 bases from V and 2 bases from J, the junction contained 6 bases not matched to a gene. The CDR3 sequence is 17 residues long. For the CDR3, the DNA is TGTGCCAGCAGCCCAAGGACTAGCGGGGGGTTCACAGATACGCAGTATTTT. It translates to CASSPRTSGGFTDTQYF.

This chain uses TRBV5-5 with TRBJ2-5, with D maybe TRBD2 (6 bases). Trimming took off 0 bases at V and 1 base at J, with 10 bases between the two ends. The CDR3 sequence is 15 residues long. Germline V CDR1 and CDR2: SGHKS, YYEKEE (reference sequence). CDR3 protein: CASSLVGGIQETQYF. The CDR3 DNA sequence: TGTGCCAGCAGCTTGGTTGGGGGGATCCAAGAGACCCAGTACTTC.

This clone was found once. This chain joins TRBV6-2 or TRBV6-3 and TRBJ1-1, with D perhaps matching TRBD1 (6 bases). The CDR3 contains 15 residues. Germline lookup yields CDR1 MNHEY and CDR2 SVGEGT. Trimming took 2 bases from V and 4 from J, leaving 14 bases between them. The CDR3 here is CASSYVTGSGTEAFF. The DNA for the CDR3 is TGTGCCAGCAGTTACGTAACAGGGAGCGGCACTGAAGCTTTCTTT.

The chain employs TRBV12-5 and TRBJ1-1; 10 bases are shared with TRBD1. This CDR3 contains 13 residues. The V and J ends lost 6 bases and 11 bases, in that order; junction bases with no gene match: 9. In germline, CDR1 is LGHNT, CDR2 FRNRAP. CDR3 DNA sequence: TGTGCTAGTGGACGACAGGGGGCGAAATCGGCTTTCTTT. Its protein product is CASGRQGAKSAFF.

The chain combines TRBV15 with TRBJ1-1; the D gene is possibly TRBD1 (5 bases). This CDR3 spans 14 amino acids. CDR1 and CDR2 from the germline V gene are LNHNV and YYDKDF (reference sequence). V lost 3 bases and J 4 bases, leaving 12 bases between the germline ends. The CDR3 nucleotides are TGTGCCACCAGCAGCGTCCGGGGCGGCACTGAAGCTTTCTTT. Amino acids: CATSSVRGGTEAFF. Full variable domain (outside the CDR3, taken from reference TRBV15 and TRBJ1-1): DAMVIQNPRYQVTQFGKPVTLSCSQTLNHNVMYWYQQKSSQAPKLLFHYYDKDFNNEADTPDNFQSRRPNTSFCFLDIRSPGLGDTAMYLCATSSVRGGTEAFFGQGTRLTVV.

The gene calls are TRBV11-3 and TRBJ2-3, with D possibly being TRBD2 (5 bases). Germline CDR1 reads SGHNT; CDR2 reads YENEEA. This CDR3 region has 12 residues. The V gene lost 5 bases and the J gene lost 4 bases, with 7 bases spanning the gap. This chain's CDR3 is CASSRSADTQYF. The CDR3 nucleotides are TGTGCCAGCAGCCGTAGCGCAGATACGCAGTATTTT. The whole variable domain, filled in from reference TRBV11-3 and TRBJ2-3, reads EAGVVQSPRYKIIEKKQPVAFWCNPISGHNTLYWYLQNLGQGPELLIRYENEEAVDDSQLPKDRFSAERLKGVDSTLKIQPAELGDSAVYLCASSRSADTQYFGPGTRLTVL.

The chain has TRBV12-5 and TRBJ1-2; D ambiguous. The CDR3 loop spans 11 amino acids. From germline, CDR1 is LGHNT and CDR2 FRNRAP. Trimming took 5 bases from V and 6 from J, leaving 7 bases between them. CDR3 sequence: CASGGVNGYTF. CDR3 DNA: TGTGCTAGTGGTGGAGTAAATGGCTACACCTTC.